This T cell receptor beta chain was sequenced in a study of neurological immune-mediated disorders. From the 5' RACE reads, TCRdb called clonotypes with MiXCR, one entry per CDR3 protein. This sample has under 75,000 distinct CDR3 sequences, with roughly 3.5% found just once. The CDR3 has 14 amino acids. Trimming cost V 7 bases and J 3 bases; bases outside gene matches: 6. About this clonotype: Its antigen remains unidentified.

Study-wide results and limits: In HTLV-1-associated myelopathy, TCR clonal expansion was greatest, whereas multiple sclerosis had the least, falling below healthy controls.

The TCR comes from a woman aged 55-69 years with multiple sclerosis. The chain carries TRBV12-3 or TRBV12-4 and TRBJ2-5, with 9 bases matching TRBD1. The sample taken for sequencing was PBMCs. This CDR3 is CASNRDRVEETQYF. The CDR3 nucleotides read TGTGCCAGCAACCGGGACAGGGTGGAAGAGACCCAGTACTTC.